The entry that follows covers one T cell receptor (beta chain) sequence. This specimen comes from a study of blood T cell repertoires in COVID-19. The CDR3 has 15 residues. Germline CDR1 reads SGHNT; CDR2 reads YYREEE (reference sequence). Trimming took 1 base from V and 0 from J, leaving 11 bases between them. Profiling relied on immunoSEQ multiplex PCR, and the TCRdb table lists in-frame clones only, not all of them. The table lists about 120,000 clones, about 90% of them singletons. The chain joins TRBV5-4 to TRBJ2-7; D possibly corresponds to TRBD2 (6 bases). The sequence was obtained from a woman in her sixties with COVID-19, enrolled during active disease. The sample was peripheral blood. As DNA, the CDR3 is TGTGCCAGCAGCTTGTTCGGCGGGACCTCCTACGAGCAGTACTTC. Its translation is CASSLFGGTSYEQYF.